This T cell receptor (beta chain) came from a study of blood T cell repertoires in COVID-19. At the level of the study: Sources were T cells, B-cell-depleted T cells, or PBMCs; the material itself was cDNA or gDNA.

As processed by the authors: Scientists estimated how many nucleated cells there were by amplifying reference gene primers. Clones were read by immunoSEQ multiplex PCR, and TCRdb kept only the in-frame ones, dropping some. The V and J calls and clone size come from that table; D and trimming were worked out from the DNA. The table includes about 260,000 clones, roughly 88% detected once. Germline V gene sequence: CDR1 MNHEY, CDR2 SVGEGT. CDR3 size: 16 residues. The V and J ends lost 6 bases and 0 bases respectively, with 17 bases between them. The clonotype originates from a human donor in a cohort sampled during active COVID-19. The sequenced material came from peripheral blood. The chain has TRBV6-2 or TRBV6-3 and TRBJ1-2; a weak D match, TRBD1 (6 bases). The chain's CDR3 is CASSPLFRGSNYGYTF. The CDR3 nucleotides read TGTGCCAGCAGCCCTCTGTTCAGGGGTTCTAACTATGGCTACACCTTC.